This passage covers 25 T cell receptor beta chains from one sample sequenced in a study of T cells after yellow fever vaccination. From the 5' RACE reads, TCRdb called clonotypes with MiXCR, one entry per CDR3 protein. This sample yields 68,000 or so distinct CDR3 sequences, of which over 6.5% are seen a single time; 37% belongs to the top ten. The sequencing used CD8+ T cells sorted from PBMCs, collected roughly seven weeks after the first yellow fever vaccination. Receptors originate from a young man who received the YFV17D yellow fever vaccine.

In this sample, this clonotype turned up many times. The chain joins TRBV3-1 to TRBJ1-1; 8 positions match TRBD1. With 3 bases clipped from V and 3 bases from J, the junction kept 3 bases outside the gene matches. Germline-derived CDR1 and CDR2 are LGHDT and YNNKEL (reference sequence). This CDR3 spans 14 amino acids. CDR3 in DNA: TGTGCCAGCAGCCAGGGACAGGTGGACACTGAAGCTTTCTTT. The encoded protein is CASSQGQVDTEAFF. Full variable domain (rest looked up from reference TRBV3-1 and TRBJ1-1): DTAVSQTPKYLVTQMGNDKSIKCEQNLGHDTMYWYKQDSKKFLKIMFSYNNKELIINETVPNRFSPKSPDKAHLNLHINSLELGDSAVYFCASSQGQVDTEAFFGQGTRLTVV.

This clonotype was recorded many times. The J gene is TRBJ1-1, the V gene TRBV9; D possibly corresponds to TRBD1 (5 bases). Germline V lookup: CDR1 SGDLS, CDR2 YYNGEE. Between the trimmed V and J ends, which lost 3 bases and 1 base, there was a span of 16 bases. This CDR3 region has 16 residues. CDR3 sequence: CASSGAVPGPNTEAFF. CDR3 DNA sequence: TGTGCCAGCAGCGGAGCCGTCCCGGGACCGAACACTGAAGCTTTCTTT.

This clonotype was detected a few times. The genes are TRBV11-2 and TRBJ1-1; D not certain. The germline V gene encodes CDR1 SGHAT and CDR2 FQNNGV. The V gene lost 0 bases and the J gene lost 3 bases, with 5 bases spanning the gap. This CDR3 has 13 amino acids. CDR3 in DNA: TGTGCCAGCAGCTTAGAGAGATACACTGAAGCTTTCTTT. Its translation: CASSLERYTEAFF.

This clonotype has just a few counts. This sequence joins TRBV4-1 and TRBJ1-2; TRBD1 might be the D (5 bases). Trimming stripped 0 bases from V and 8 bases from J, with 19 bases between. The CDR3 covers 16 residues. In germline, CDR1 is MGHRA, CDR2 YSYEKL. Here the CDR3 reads CASSQDGRGQPSGYTF. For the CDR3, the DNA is TGCGCCAGCAGCCAAGATGGAAGGGGTCAGCCCTCAGGCTACACCTTC.

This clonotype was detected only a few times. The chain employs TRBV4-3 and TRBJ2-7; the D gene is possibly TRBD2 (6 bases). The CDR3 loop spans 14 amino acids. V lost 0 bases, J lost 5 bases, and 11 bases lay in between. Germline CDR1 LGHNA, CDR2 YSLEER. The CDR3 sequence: CASSQEEGFHEQYF. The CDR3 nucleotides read TGCGCCAGCAGCCAAGAGGAGGGGTTCCACGAGCAGTACTTC.

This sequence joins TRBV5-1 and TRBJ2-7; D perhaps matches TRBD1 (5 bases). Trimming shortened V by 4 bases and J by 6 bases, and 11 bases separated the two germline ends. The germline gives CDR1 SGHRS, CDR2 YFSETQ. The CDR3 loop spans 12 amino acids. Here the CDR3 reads CASSADISEQYF. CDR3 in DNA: TGCGCCAGCAGCGCGGACATTTCCGAGCAGTACTTC.

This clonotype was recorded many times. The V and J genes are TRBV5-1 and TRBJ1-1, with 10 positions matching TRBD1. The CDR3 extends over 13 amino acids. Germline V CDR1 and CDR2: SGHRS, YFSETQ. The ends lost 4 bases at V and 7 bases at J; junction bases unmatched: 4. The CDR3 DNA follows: TGCGCCAGCAGCGGGACAGGGGTTGGTGAAGCTTTCTTT. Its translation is CASSGTGVGEAFF.

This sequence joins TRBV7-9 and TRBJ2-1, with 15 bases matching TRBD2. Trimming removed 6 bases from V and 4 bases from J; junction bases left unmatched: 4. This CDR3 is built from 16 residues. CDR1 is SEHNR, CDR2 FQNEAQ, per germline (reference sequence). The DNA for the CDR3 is TGTGCCAGCAGACGGGGACTAGCGGGGGGTTACAATGAGCAGTTCTTC. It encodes CASRRGLAGGYNEQFF.

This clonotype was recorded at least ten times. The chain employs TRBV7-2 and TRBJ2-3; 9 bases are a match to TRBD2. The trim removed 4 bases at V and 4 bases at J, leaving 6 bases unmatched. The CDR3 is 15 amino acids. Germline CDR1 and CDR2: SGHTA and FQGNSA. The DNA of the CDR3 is TGTGCCAGCAGCTGGGCTAGCGGGGTTGCAGATACGCAGTATTTT. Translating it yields CASSWASGVADTQYF.

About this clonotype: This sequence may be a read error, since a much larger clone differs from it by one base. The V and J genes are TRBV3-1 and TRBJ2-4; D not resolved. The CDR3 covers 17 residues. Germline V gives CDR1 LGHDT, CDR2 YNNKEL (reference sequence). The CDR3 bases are TGTGCCAGCACCCAAGGAACCCAATTGGGGATCCAAAACATTCAGTACTTC. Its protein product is CASTQGTQLGIQNIQYF.

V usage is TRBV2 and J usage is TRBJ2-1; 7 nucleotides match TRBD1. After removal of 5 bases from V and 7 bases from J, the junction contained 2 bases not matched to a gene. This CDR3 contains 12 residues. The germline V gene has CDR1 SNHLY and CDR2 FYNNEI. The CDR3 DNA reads TGTGCCAGCAGTCACAGGGGTAATGAGCAGTTCTTC. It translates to CASSHRGNEQFF.

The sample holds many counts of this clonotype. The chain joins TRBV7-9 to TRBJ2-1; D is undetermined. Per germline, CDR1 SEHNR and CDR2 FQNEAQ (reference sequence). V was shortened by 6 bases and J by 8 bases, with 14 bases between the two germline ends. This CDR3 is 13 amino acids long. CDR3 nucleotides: TGTGCCAGCAGACTTGGATCTCCCGATGAGCAGTTCTTC. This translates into CASRLGSPDEQFF.

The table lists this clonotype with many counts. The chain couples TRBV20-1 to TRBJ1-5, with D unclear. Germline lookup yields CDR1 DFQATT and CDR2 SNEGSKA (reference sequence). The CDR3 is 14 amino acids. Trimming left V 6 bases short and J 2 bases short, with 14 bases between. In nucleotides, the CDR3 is TGCAGTGCCCGTAGTCCGTTCGGCAATCAGCCCCAGCATTTT. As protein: CSARSPFGNQPQHF.

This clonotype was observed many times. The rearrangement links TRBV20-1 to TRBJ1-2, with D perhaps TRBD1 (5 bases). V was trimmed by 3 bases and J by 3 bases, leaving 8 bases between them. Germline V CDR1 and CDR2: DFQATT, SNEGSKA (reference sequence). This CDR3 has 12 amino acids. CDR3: CSARWGDYGYTF. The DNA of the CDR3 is TGCAGTGCTAGGTGGGGGGACTATGGCTACACCTTC.

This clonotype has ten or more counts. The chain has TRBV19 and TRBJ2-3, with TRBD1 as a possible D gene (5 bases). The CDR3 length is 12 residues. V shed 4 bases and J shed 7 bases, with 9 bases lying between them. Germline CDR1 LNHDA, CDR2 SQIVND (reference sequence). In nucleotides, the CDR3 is TGTGCCAGTAGTAATCCGGACAATACGCAGTATTTT. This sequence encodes CASSNPDNTQYF.

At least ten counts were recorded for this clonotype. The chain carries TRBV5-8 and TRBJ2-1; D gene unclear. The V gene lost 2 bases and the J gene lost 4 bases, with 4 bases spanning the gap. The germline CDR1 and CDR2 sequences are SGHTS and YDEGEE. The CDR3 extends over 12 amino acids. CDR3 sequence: CASSFGYNEQFF. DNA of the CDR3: TGTGCCAGCAGCTTCGGGTACAATGAGCAGTTCTTC.

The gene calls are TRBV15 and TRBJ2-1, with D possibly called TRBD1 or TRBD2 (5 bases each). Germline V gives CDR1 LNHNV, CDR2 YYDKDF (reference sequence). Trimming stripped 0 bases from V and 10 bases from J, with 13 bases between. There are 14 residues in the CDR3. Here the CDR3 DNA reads TGTGCCACCAGCAGAGATCGGGGCGCGAGCGAGCAGTTCTTC. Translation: CATSRDRGASEQFF.

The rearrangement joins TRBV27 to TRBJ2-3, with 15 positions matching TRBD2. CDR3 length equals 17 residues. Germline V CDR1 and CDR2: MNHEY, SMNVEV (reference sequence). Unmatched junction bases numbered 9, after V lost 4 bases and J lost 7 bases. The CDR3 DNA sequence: TGTGCCAGCAGTTCCCCTTGGACTAGCGGGGGGGGTTATACGCAGTATTTT. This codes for CASSSPWTSGGGYTQYF.

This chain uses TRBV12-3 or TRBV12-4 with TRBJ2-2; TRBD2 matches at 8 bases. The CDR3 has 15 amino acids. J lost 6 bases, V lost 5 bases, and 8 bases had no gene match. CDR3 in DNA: TGTGCCAGCAGTCTTCCCCTAGCGGGTGCCGGGGAGCTGTTTTTT. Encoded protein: CASSLPLAGAGELFF.

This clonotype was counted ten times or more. Written as DNA, the CDR3 is TGTGCCAGCAGTATTCAGGGGTTCAATCAGCCCCAGCATTTT. Protein product: CASSIQGFNQPQHF. The chain links TRBV27 to TRBJ1-5, with D perhaps TRBD1 (6 bases). V lost 5 bases and J 3 bases, leaving 11 bases between the germline ends. The CDR3 is 14 amino acids. The germline gives CDR1 MNHEY, CDR2 SMNVEV (reference sequence).

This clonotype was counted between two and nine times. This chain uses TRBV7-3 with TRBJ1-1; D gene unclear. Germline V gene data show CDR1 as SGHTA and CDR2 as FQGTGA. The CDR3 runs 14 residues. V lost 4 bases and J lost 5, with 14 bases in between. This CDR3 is CASSSTVGSTEAFF. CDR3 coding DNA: TGTGCCAGCAGCTCCACAGTGGGGAGTACTGAAGCTTTCTTT.

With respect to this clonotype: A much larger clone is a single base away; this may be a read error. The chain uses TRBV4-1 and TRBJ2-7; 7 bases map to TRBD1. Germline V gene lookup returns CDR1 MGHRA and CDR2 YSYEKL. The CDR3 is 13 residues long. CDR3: CASSGQTGYEQCV. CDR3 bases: TGCGCCAGCAGCGGCCAGACAGGGTACGAGCAGTGCGTC.

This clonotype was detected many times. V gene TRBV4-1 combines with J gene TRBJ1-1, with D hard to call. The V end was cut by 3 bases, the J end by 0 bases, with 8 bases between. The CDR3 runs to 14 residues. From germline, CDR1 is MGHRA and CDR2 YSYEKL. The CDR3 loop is CASSQSGLNTEAFF. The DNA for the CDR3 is TGCGCCAGCAGCCAGTCGGGTTTGAACACTGAAGCTTTCTTT.

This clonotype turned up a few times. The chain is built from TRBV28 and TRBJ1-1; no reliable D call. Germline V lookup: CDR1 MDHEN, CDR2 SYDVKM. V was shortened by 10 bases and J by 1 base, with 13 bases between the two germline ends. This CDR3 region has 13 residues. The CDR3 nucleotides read TGTGCCACCGAGCTTTTCGGGAACACTGAAGCTTTCTTT. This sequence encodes CATELFGNTEAFF.

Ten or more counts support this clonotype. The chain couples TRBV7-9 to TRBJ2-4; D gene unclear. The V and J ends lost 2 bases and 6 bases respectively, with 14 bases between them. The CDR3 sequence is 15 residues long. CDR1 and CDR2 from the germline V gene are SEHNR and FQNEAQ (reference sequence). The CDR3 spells CASSLPPGRRNIQYF. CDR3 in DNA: TGTGCCAGCAGCTTACCTCCCGGCAGGCGAAACATTCAGTACTTC.